The clone carrying this T cell receptor (beta chain) has ten or more counts. The antigen is undetermined. TCRdb re-derived calls from the reads in MiXCR, one entry per CDR3 protein. Of about 120,000 distinct CDR3 sequences listed, 9.5% to 13% are singletons. These data are taken from a study of T cell repertoires in cytomegalovirus infection. Across the whole study: Through public TCR beta signatures, both CMV infection and matching HLA type were indicated.

Study results and caveats: Dominating the ex vivo response were HLA-C-restricted CMV-specific TCR beta clonotypes. The study identified carriers of CMV plus the relevant HLA from cumulative public TCR beta family frequency.

Germline CDR1 SGHVS, CDR2 FQNEAQ. Between the trimmed V and J ends, which lost 6 bases and 3 bases, there was a span of 17 bases. The CDR3 length is 16 residues. Sequenced sample: PBMCs, sequenced either directly or after in vitro stimulation (not recorded which). This chain links TRBV7-8 with TRBJ1-4; D may be TRBD1 (5 bases). The TCR was taken from a human donor in good health (CMV status not recorded). Some clones in this sample may be carry-over from other donors' samples. This CDR3 is CASSPSTRGPNEKLFF. DNA for the CDR3: TGTGCCAGCAGTCCAAGCACGAGGGGCCCTAATGAAAAACTGTTTTTT.